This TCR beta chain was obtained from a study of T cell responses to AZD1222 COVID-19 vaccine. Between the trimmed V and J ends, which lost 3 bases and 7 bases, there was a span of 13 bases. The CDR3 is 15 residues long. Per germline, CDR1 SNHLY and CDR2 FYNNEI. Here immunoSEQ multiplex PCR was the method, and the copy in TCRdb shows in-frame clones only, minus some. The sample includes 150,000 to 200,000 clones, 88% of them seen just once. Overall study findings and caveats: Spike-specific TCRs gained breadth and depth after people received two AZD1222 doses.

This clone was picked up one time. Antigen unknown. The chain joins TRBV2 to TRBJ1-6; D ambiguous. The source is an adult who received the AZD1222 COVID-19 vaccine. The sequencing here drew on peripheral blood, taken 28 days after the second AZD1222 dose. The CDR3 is CASSDRPGRNSPLHF. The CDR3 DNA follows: TGTGCCAGCAGTGATAGACCGGGGAGGAATTCACCCCTCCACTTT.